What follows are 22 T cell receptor beta chains derived from one specimen sequenced in a study of tumor-infiltrating lymphocytes in primary liver carcinoma. Total RNA and DNA came together from about 21-30 mg of bulk tissue without cell sorting. With a constant-region primer, TCR beta cDNA was made from 450 to 550 ng of total RNA. Libraries covering TCR beta were generated through three nested multiplex PCR rounds (using a slightly modified ARM-PCR). The first two PCR rounds used TRBV1-TRBV30 primers with a Cbeta primer, 9 to 11 cycles each. In TCRdb, the multiplex PCR reads were re-called with MiXCR into one record per CDR3 protein. This repertoire shows fewer than 150,000 distinct CDR3 sequences, 50% to 70% found once; its top ten account for 9.3%. Sequencing used liver tumor tissue from sampling region 1. Specified subset: tumor region T1, superior pole. These receptors were obtained from a woman aged 55-75 years with primary liver carcinoma and hepatitis B virus infection.

In this sample, this clonotype turned up many times. The J gene is TRBJ2-7, the V gene TRBV12-3 or TRBV12-4; perhaps TRBD2 as D (6 bases). This CDR3 has 12 residues. V was shortened by 3 bases and J by 4 bases, with 7 bases between the two germline ends. The CDR3 DNA reads as TGTGCCAGCAGTTTCCGGGAGTACGAGCAGTACTTC. Amino acids: CASSFREYEQYF.

For this clonotype: A much larger clonotype is one base distant, so this may be a read error. In this CDR3 the conserved last residue, phenylalanine or tryptophan, is missing, so a read error is likely. J is TRBJ1-5 and V is TRBV6-2 or TRBV6-3; 8 nucleotides line up with TRBD1. This CDR3 is 16 amino acids long. CDR1 is MNHEY and CDR2 is SVGEGT in the germline V gene. The V and J ends lost 6 bases and 1 base, in that order; junction bases with no gene match: 8. In DNA, the CDR3 is TGTGCCAGCAGGATTCCCGGGACAGGCAGCAATCAGCCCCAGCATCTT. Translation: CASRIPGTGSNQPQHL.

Comment on this clonotype: Sequence at one end of the junction differs from germline and may be a read error. The chain is built from TRBV10-2 and TRBJ2-2; TRBD1 might be the D (5 bases). The CDR3 runs to 18 residues. Germline CDR1 reads WSHSY; CDR2 reads SAAADI. The CDR3 nucleotides are TGCACCAGCAGAAGATTACAACCCCAGGGAAGGATCACCGGGGAGCTGTTTTTT. It specifies CTSRRLQPQGRITGELFF.

This clonotype was counted ten times or more. This rearrangement joins TRBV10-3 to TRBJ1-1; D is possibly TRBD1 (5 bases). With 10 bases removed from V and 0 bases from J, the gap between germline ends came to 12 bases. Germline CDR1 and CDR2: ENHRY and SYGVKD. This CDR3 contains 13 residues. CDR3 in amino acids: CATRTPLNTEAFF. In nucleotides, the CDR3 is TGTGCCACCCGGACACCATTGAACACTGAAGCTTTCTTT.

Many counts were recorded for this clonotype. The chain carries TRBV10-3 and TRBJ2-4; perhaps D is TRBD1 or TRBD2 (5 bases each). Trimming pared 4 bases from V and 7 bases from J, leaving 8 bases between. CDR1 ENHRY and CDR2 SYGVKD come from the germline V gene. This CDR3 region has 12 residues. CDR3 in amino acids: CAISGGDNIQYF. The CDR3 DNA is TGTGCCATCAGTGGAGGGGACAACATTCAGTACTTC.

To note about this clonotype: A read error is possible here, since a much larger clone lies one base away. The V gene is TRBV30, the J gene TRBJ2-2; tentatively, D is TRBD2 (6 bases). This CDR3 region has 15 residues. Germline assignment: CDR1 GTSNPN and CDR2 SVGIG (reference sequence). Written as DNA, the CDR3 is TGTGCCTGGAGTGTCAGGGACTTAACGACCGGGGAGATGTTTTTT. It yields the protein CAWSVRDLTTGEMFF.

With regard to this clonotype: One end of the junction is discordant with germline, which a read error may explain. The chain is built from TRBV28 and TRBJ2-7, with D unresolved. The CDR3 is made up of 13 amino acids. From germline, CDR1 is MDHEN and CDR2 SYDVKM. CDR3 DNA sequence: TGTGCCAGCAGTTTGAACAGTTTAGGCGAGCAGCACTTC. Translation: CASSLNSLGEQHF.

The rearrangement links TRBV11-1 to TRBJ2-1; TRBD2 aligns across 9 bases. V lost 3 bases, J lost 5 bases, and 5 bases stayed unmatched. This CDR3 is built from 15 residues. Germline lookup yields CDR1 SGHAT and CDR2 FQDESV (reference sequence). CDR3: CASSFGLARDNEQFF. CDR3 DNA: TGTGCCAGCAGCTTCGGACTAGCGCGGGACAATGAGCAGTTCTTC.

About this clonotype: A read error may be the cause here, since a much bigger clone is one base away. The rearrangement joins TRBV5-4 to TRBJ1-2; D may be TRBD1 (5 bases). Germline V CDR1 and CDR2: SGHNT, YYREEE (reference sequence). V was trimmed by 9 bases and J by 6 bases, leaving 24 bases between them. The length of the CDR3 is 15 residues. The CDR3 bases are TGTGCCAACAGGCCGGCCCTGTTGGAGTCTGATGGCTACACCTTC. Residues: CANRPALLESDGYTF.

Remarks on this clonotype: A much larger clone differs by one base, so this may be a read error. It is unclear where the CDR3 begins or ends on the DNA, so no DNA is shown, and the CDR3 is as TCRdb lists it. The CDR3 is CSVFGPGGSIGELFF. The gene calls are TRBV29-1 and TRBJ2-2; TRBD1, the D gene given by the table, was not confirmed from the DNA. The CDR3 has 15 residues if both end residues are counted. CDR1 and CDR2 (germline): SQVTM, ANQGSEA.

The chain joins TRBV5-6 to TRBJ1-5; D remains ambiguous. Germline CDR1 and CDR2: SGHDT and YYEEEE. This CDR3 region has 15 residues. V lost 7 bases and J lost 3, with 17 bases in between. The CDR3 loop reads CASGTSEVHNQPQHF. The CDR3 coding sequence is TGTGCCAGCGGCACCAGTGAAGTCCACAATCAGCCCCAGCATTTT.

This clonotype was detected ten times or more. V and J are TRBV6-5 and TRBJ2-2, with 9 bases that match TRBD1. Trimming cost V 6 bases and J 4 bases; bases outside gene matches: 3. Germline CDR1 MNHEY, CDR2 SVGAGI. The CDR3 totals 14 residues. This CDR3 reads CASRGQGITGELFF. The CDR3, as DNA: TGTGCCAGCAGAGGACAGGGGATCACCGGGGAGCTGTTTTTT.

V gene TRBV11-2 combines with J gene TRBJ2-3; D is undetermined. This CDR3 has 11 amino acids. V lost 11 bases, J lost 7 bases, and 13 bases lay in between. Germline V gene sequence: CDR1 SGHAT, CDR2 FQNNGV. The CDR3 protein is CAFGYPNTQYF. The CDR3 bases are TGTGCCTTCGGGTATCCAAATACGCAGTATTTT.

The gene calls are TRBV7-9 and TRBJ2-7; D is undetermined. Germline CDR1 SEHNR, CDR2 FQNEAQ (reference sequence). CDR3 length equals 11 residues. V lost 5 bases, J lost 3 bases, and 5 bases lay in between. The CDR3 DNA is TGTGCCAGCAGCCTAGACTACGAGCAGTACTTC. Translation: CASSLDYEQYF.

Of note for this clonotype: Being one base from a much bigger clone, this may be a read error. This chain uses TRBV4-2 with TRBJ2-3; D tentatively fits TRBD1 or TRBD2 (5 bases each). V shed 7 bases and J shed 2 bases, with 16 bases lying between them. There are 15 residues in the CDR3. Germline CDR1 is LGHNA and CDR2 is YNFKEQ. The CDR3 nucleotides read TGTGCCAGCAAAACCGGGACCCAAAACACAGATACGCAGTATTTT. Encoded protein: CASKTGTQNTDTQYF.

This chain uses TRBV12-3 or TRBV12-4 with TRBJ1-1; possible D gene TRBD1, 5 bases. This CDR3 has 14 residues. Trimming left V 6 bases short and J 3 bases short, with 14 bases between. In nucleotides, the CDR3 is TGTGCCAGCAGGGTTAGGGGAAGATACACTGAAGCTTTCTTT. It is translated as CASRVRGRYTEAFF.

Notes on this clonotype: No conserved phenylalanine or tryptophan is present at the end of the CDR3, so a read error is the likely explanation. V gene TRBV4-1 combines with J gene TRBJ2-1; 7 nucleotides align to TRBD2. Germline CDR1 MGHRA, CDR2 YSYEKL. Trimming at V came to 0 bases and at J to 6 bases, leaving 8 bases not matched to a gene. The CDR3 is 16 amino acids. The CDR3 spells CASSQETSRDVNEQFL. CDR3 nucleotides: TGCGCCAGCAGCCAAGAGACTAGCAGGGATGTCAATGAGCAGTTCCTC.

This clonotype occurred a few times. A read error is possible here, since a much larger clone lies one base away. The chain links TRBV7-8 to TRBJ2-7; D is unclear. CDR1 is SGHVS, CDR2 FQNEAQ, per germline. CDR3 length equals 15 residues. The CDR3 nucleotides read TGTACCAGCAGCTTGGGCAGTAGCATGGGCCCTCGGCAGTACTTC. It translates to CTSSLGSSMGPRQYF. The full variable domain, rest sourced from reference TRBV7-8 and TRBJ2-7, is GAGVSQSPRYKVAKRGQDVALRCDPISGHVSLFWYQQALGQGPEFLTYFQNEAQLDKSGLPSDRFFAERPEGSVSTLKIQRTQQEDSAVYLCTSSLGSSMGPRQYFGPGTRLTVT.

The table lists this clonotype with a count of one. A read error may explain this, as a much larger clone is one base away. The V call is TRBV29-1, the J call TRBJ2-7; possibly TRBD1 or TRBD2 for D (5 bases each). The CDR3 extends over 13 amino acids. V lost 7 bases and J lost 5, with 18 bases in between. Germline CDR1 SQVTM, CDR2 ANQGSEA. CDR3 sequence reads: CSARETRDHEQYF. CDR3 nucleotide sequence: TGCAGCGCCAGGGAGACTCGCGACCACGAGCAGTACTTC.

Remarks on this clonotype: With a much larger clone just one base away, this may be a read error. V and J are TRBV6-1 and TRBJ1-1; D unresolved. The CDR3 extends over 15 amino acids. Germline CDR1 is MNHNS and CDR2 is SASEGT. The V end was cut by 4 bases, the J end by 2 bases, with 14 bases between. For the CDR3, the DNA is TGTGCCAGCAGTGTCGTACAGACCCTTAACACTGAAGCTTTCTTT. Encoded protein: CASSVVQTLNTEAFF.

With respect to this clonotype: Germline and junction disagree at one end, which may indicate a read error. The rearrangement uses TRBV11-3 and TRBJ2-1, with TRBD2 identical over 8 bases. The germline V gene has CDR1 SGHNT and CDR2 YENEEA. The CDR3 loop spans 18 amino acids. The DNA of the CDR3 is TGTGCCAGCAGCTTAGGTCATGGCGGGAGGTCCGGCTACTATGAGCAGTTCTTC. It translates to CASSLGHGGRSGYYEQFF.

Regarding this clonotype: A read error may produce the germline difference seen at one junction end. The V call is TRBV6-6, the J call TRBJ1-1; D gene unclear. This CDR3 contains 17 residues. The germline V gene has CDR1 MNHNY and CDR2 SVGAGI (reference sequence). The CDR3 DNA sequence: TGTGCCAGCGGTTACCGTGCCGGGTCCCTTGTTTCGACTGAAGCTTTCTTT. Its protein is CASGYRAGSLVSTEAFF.